These 19 T cell receptor beta chains were all obtained from the same sample, sequenced in a study of early T cells in non-severe SARS-CoV-2 infection. In TCRdb, the 5' RACE reads were re-called with MiXCR into one record per CDR3 protein. Altogether tens of thousands of distinct CDR3 sequences are present, 5.4% being singletons, with the ten largest covering about 21%. The sequenced sample was whole blood. The receptors here all came from an adult who was a healthcare worker with PCR-confirmed SARS-CoV-2 infection or an uninfected control (not recorded which).

This clonotype is labeled medium-sized. This chain uses TRBV12-3 or TRBV12-4 with TRBJ2-1, with 9 bases fitting TRBD1. The CDR3 spans 16 residues. The V and J ends lost 2 bases and 4 bases, in that order; junction bases with no gene match: 6. The CDR3 DNA reads TGTGCCAGCAGTTTAACAGCCGGGACAGGGTACAATGAGCAGTTCTTC. It is translated as CASSLTAGTGYNEQFF.

This clonotype was seen at least ten times. The V and J genes are TRBV2 and TRBJ2-7; TRBD1 agrees at 9 bases. Trimming took 7 bases from V and 4 from J; bases not matched to a gene: 8. From germline, CDR1 is SNHLY and CDR2 FYNNEI. This CDR3 comprises 14 residues. The CDR3 DNA reads TGTGCCAGCACTACCGGGACAGGGTTTTACGAGCAGTACTTC. Translated: CASTTGTGFYEQYF.

This clonotype was detected ten times or more. The gene calls are TRBV12-3 or TRBV12-4 and TRBJ1-6; TRBD1 aligns across 9 bases. V lost 6 bases to trimming and J lost 8 bases; unmatched junction nucleotides: 5. The CDR3 has 14 residues. CDR3 amino acids: CASSPRTGDSPLHF. CDR3 nucleotides: TGTGCCAGCAGCCCCCGGACAGGGGATTCACCCCTCCACTTT.

This clonotype was observed many times. J is TRBJ2-1 and V is TRBV7-2, with 8 bases fitting TRBD2. Germline lookup yields CDR1 SGHTA and CDR2 FQGNSA. V gave up 1 base and J gave up 8 bases; unmatched junction bases: 4. The CDR3 covers 14 residues. CDR3 in amino acids: CASSLVGGVDEQFF. For the CDR3, the DNA is TGTGCCAGCAGCTTAGTCGGGGGGGTTGATGAGCAGTTCTTC.

By share, this clonotype ranks as medium-sized. This chain links TRBV7-6 with TRBJ2-3; D is undetermined. From germline, CDR1 is SGHVS and CDR2 FNYEAQ. The CDR3 spans 15 residues. Trimming stripped 3 bases from V and 3 bases from J, with 13 bases between. CDR3 bases: TGTGCCAGCAGCTTCCGCCCCCCGCCAACAGATACGCAGTATTTT. It is translated as CASSFRPPPTDTQYF. Variable domain in full (rest from reference TRBV7-6 and TRBJ2-3): GAGVSQSPRYKVTKRGQDVALRCDPISGHVSLYWYRQALGQGPEFLTYFNYEAQQDKSGLPNDRFSAERPEGSISTLTIQRTEQRDSAMYRCASSFRPPPTDTQYFGPGTRLTVL.

A few counts support this clonotype. The chain couples TRBV28 to TRBJ2-3, with D tentatively TRBD2 (5 bases). The V gene's germline CDR1 is MDHEN and CDR2 SYDVKM. The V gene lost 7 bases and the J gene lost 3 bases, with 17 bases spanning the gap. The CDR3 is made up of 15 amino acids. This chain's CDR3 is CASTLRTGWTDTQYF. Written as DNA, the CDR3 is TGTGCCAGCACCCTGAGAACGGGATGGACAGATACGCAGTATTTT.

The CDR3 DNA reads TGTGCCAGCAGCTGGGGACAGGTTCGCACAAGGGGACGGTCAGATACGCAGTATTTT. This codes for CASSWGQVRTRGRSDTQYF. This rearrangement joins TRBV7-9 to TRBJ2-3; 8 nucleotides line up with TRBD1. Per the germline V gene, CDR1 is SEHNR and CDR2 is FQNEAQ (reference sequence). This CDR3 comprises 19 residues. Germline trimming cut 4 bases from V and 4 bases from J; bases unmatched to any gene: 19.

This clonotype was recorded many times. This CDR3 reads CASSEAMRGRRYSNQPQHF. DNA for the CDR3: TGTGCCAGCAGTGAAGCAATGAGGGGGCGGCGCTATAGCAATCAGCCCCAGCATTTT. The chain has TRBV6-1 and TRBJ1-5; 7 positions agree with TRBD1. Per the germline V gene, CDR1 is MNHNS and CDR2 is SASEGT. V lost 0 bases to trimming and J lost 0 bases; unmatched junction nucleotides: 11. The CDR3 sequence is 19 residues long.

This clonotype was found many times. The rearrangement links TRBV6-2 or TRBV6-3 to TRBJ2-7; 8 bases are shared with TRBD1. The germline V gene encodes CDR1 MNHEY and CDR2 SVGEGT. The CDR3 is 16 amino acids. V lost 5 bases and J lost 0; bases outside the gene matches: 9. The CDR3 region is CASSRAGTGTSYEQYF. CDR3 DNA sequence: TGTGCCAGCAGTCGCGCCGGGACAGGAACCTCCTACGAGCAGTACTTC.

This clonotype was picked up a small number of times. The chain is built from TRBV20-1 and TRBJ2-7; possible D gene TRBD2, 6 bases. Per germline, CDR1 DFQATT and CDR2 SNEGSKA (reference sequence). The CDR3 totals 13 residues. Trimming removed 3 bases at V and 5 bases at J, with 14 bases between. DNA of the CDR3: TGCAGTGCTAGGCGGGGCCAGAGGGACGAGCAGTACTTC. This gives the protein CSARRGQRDEQYF.

As regards this clonotype: A clone one base away is much larger, so this may be a read error. The DNA of the CDR3 is TGTGCCAGCAGCTACGCCGGAACGATTAACACCGGGGAGCTGTTTTTT. It yields the protein CASSYAGTINTGELFF. The rearrangement uses TRBV7-3 and TRBJ2-2; D remains unclear. The CDR3 has 16 amino acids. The ends were cut back, 4 bases at V and 2 bases at J, with 14 bases in the middle. CDR1 is SGHTA, CDR2 FQGTGA, per germline.

This clonotype was seen ten or more times. The V and J genes are TRBV20-1 and TRBJ2-7; tentative D call: TRBD1 (5 bases). CDR1 and CDR2 from the germline V gene are DFQATT and SNEGSKA (reference sequence). Trimming removed 0 bases from V and 2 bases from J, with 17 bases in between. The CDR3 is 16 residues long. The chain's CDR3 is CSARDIQGGRPYEQYF. The CDR3 coding sequence is TGCAGTGCTAGAGATATCCAGGGCGGTCGGCCCTACGAGCAGTACTTC.

This clonotype occurred once. V usage is TRBV6-2 or TRBV6-3 and J usage is TRBJ1-6; 11 nucleotides match TRBD1. This CDR3 is built from 16 residues. Germline values: CDR1 MNHEY, CDR2 SVGEGT. J lost 6 bases, V lost 6 bases, and 7 bases had no gene match. The CDR3 reads CASRAGTGGPNSPLHF. CDR3 nucleotides: TGTGCCAGCAGAGCCGGGACAGGGGGACCTAATTCACCCCTCCACTTT.

This clonotype came up many times. This sequence joins TRBV12-3 or TRBV12-4 and TRBJ2-2; D is possibly TRBD1 (5 bases). Trimming left V 2 bases short and J 8 bases short, with 12 bases between. This CDR3 has 14 amino acids. This chain's CDR3 is CASSLTSGQGELFF. The CDR3 DNA follows: TGTGCCAGCAGTTTAACGTCAGGGCAAGGGGAGCTGTTTTTT.

J is TRBJ2-2 and V is TRBV12-3 or TRBV12-4, with TRBD2 identical over 9 bases. Trimming at V came to 6 bases and at J to 1 base, leaving 6 bases not matched to a gene. The CDR3 runs 16 residues. The CDR3 DNA reads as TGTGCCAGCAGCGATAGCGGGAGACGGAACACCGGGGAGCTGTTTTTT. It translates to CASSDSGRRNTGELFF.

This clonotype was recorded at least ten times. The chain links TRBV5-1 to TRBJ1-6; D is perhaps TRBD1 (6 bases). Germline V gene sequence: CDR1 SGHRS, CDR2 YFSETQ. The V gene lost 4 bases and the J gene lost 8 bases, with 13 bases spanning the gap. There are 14 residues in the CDR3. This CDR3 is CASSVQGGDSPLHF. For the CDR3, the DNA is TGCGCCAGCAGCGTACAGGGTGGAGATTCACCCCTCCACTTT.

This clonotype was counted ten times or more. V is TRBV30 and J is TRBJ2-6; D might be TRBD2 (5 bases). This CDR3 comprises 17 residues. The germline V and J ends were trimmed by 0 bases and 1 base, with 13 bases remaining between them. In germline, CDR1 is GTSNPN, CDR2 SVGIG (reference sequence). The CDR3 bases are TGTGCCTGGAGTGTAGGAGGCACGACTTCTGGGGCCAACGTCCTGACTTTC. It translates to CAWSVGGTTSGANVLTF.

This clonotype was detected many times. V gene TRBV12-5 combines with J gene TRBJ1-6, with a possible D match to TRBD1 (5 bases). CDR3 size: 13 residues. V was cut by 7 bases and J by 10 bases, with 14 bases left in between. Germline V gives CDR1 LGHNT, CDR2 FRNRAP. CDR3 sequence (DNA): TGTGCTAGTGCCTCAGGGAGCCAATCACCCCTCCACTTT. Its protein product is CASASGSQSPLHF.

This clonotype showed up many times. The genes are TRBV6-2 or TRBV6-3 and TRBJ2-5; 7 positions agree with TRBD2. Germline assignment: CDR1 MNHEY and CDR2 SVGEGT. The CDR3 extends over 14 amino acids. Unmatched junction bases numbered 8, after V lost 8 bases and J lost 2 bases. The CDR3 loop is CASAGLWGQETQYF. Written as DNA, the CDR3 is TGTGCCAGCGCGGGACTATGGGGACAAGAGACCCAGTACTTC.